This T cell receptor (beta chain) emerged from a study of T cells expressing NK-cell markers. Study summary: In sorted CD3+CD56+NKG2C+, CD3+CD56+NKG2C- and CD3+CD56-NKG2C+ T cells, TCR beta repertoires were obtained.

The CDR3 sequence is 17 residues long. Overall study results and limits: Nothing established the HCMV specificity of expanded NKG2C+ T cell clones.

Of note for this clonotype: The antigen is not known.

Researchers built TCR beta cDNA using 5'RACE template switching with UMIs. No DNA is given; TCRdb re-called the 5' RACE reads and lists each CDR3 protein once. This sample's table has 500,000 to 700,000 distinct CDR3 sequences. The sequence was collected from a man between 18 and 29 years old in good health. The gene calls are TRBV12-3 or TRBV12-4 and TRBJ2-1; TCRdb selects TRBD1, and the lack of DNA leaves this call unchecked. The sample was blood T cells: a sorted CD56 or NKG2C T cell subset, CD4+ or CD8+ T cells, or bulk PBMC T cells (not recorded which). CDR3 residues: CASSLFVPVSANNEQFF.